This T cell receptor (beta chain) was sequenced in a study of cytomegalovirus exposure and HLA in healthy donors listed by TCRdb under 2017. A note on the overall study: An earlier analysis of approximately 600 of the donors reported about 250 Gb of sequence data and roughly 110 million unique TCR beta sequences from about 200 million T cells. The number of donors typed differed by locus, with about 629-640 for A, B, C, DRB1 and DQB1, about 500 for DQA1, approximately 570 for DPA1, and under 490 for DPB1. Roughly 5 DR-DQ haplotypes were handled as single units for association and clustering, since linkage in the cohort was strong. HLA typing included class I and class II loci at four-digit resolution. Using immunosequencing, the study profiled T cell repertoires from 500 to 800 subjects and related those repertoires to cytomegalovirus serostatus. An earlier analysis of approximately 630 of the donors applied high-throughput TCR beta sequencing to assess whether each TCR beta V gene segment acted as functional or pseudogenic. Rather than using new phenotypic data, the later analysis identified candidate immune exposures from TCR beta sequences and from how often those sequences occurred across donors. To study patterns of TCR occurrence, a later analysis re-analyzed previously published TCR beta repertoires from 666 donors and added high-resolution HLA genotyping. To predict cytomegalovirus infection status, the study brought together high-throughput TCR immunosequencing, statistical association of individual TCRs with disease status, and machine learning. The study was designed to test whether signatures of past pathogen exposure could be identified by cataloging public T cell receptors. Of the roughly 400 genotyped donors, around 81% fell in the genetic ancestry cluster associated with self-reported Caucasian donors. Besides the first cohort of about 730 subjects, a separate validation cohort made up of roughly 120 different subjects was used. All discovery cohort repertoires had been generated on a single sequencing platform. Donor age, sex, ethnicity and CMV serostatus were collected together with the repertoire data. Across approximately 420 genotyped donors of the cohort, an average of about 240,000 unique TCR beta nucleotide sequences per donor were sequenced, and 15% to 20% of those sequences were non-productive. A later genetic analysis used genome-wide SNP genotypes for about 55% of the 666 donors, treating that subset as a discovery cohort. Approximately 310 gigabases of sequencing data and some 85 million unique TCR sequences were included in an early release covering several hundred HLA-typed donors. On the study overall, not on this receptor specifically: An association between a missense DCLRE1C variant and V-gene and J-gene trimming of TCR beta chains was found in a later genetic analysis and replicated in an independent cohort. In this cohort, only TCR beta chains were sequenced, and detectable features were limited by the absence of alpha or paired-chain data. A further reported finding was that TCR beta sequences accurately predicted the HLA-A and HLA-B alleles for most subjects in the first cohort. The presence/absence analyses assumed that sequencing depth was roughly uniform across donors, and that assumption may not be true. A total of 164 TCR beta chains were listed by the study as associated with cytomegalovirus. The classifier was reported to diagnose cytomegalovirus status with high specificity and sensitivity in both the original cohort and the validation cohort. A later analysis found that TCR association rates varied across HLA loci, with DRB1 alleles showing the most associated TCRs and HLA-C alleles the fewest. In vitro tests confirmed that a few of the cytomegalovirus-associated TCR beta chains recognize cytomegalovirus antigens. Some IMGT-functional V segments, including TRBV6-2 and TRBV6-3, could not be distinguished by the 87-base-pair reads and were therefore excluded. HLA typing was unavailable for some donors at each locus, so association tests used only the typed subset. In an earlier analysis of approximately 590 of the donors, most TCR beta V segments appeared in productive rearrangements about 87% or about 30% of the time, broadly matching IMGT annotations. Compared with equally common non-associated chains, HLA-associated TCR beta chains in a later analysis were more clonally expanded and had lower generation probabilities. In a later analysis, most CMV-associated TCR beta chains were found to appear HLA-restricted, with HLA associations seemingly driven largely by CMV exposure. A later analysis reported that several top co-occurrence clusters appeared linked to parvovirus B19, influenza, CMV and Epstein-Barr virus. Most TCR sequences were seen in very few donors, while some public TCRs were found in many individuals. The sequencing pipeline was judged likely to have produced a cluster of highly shared sequence variants as a technical artifact. Some 16 rarely observed V segments, including chromosome 9 orphons, were excluded from the earlier analysis of several hundred of the donors because counts were too low. Immune exposure information for the cohort was limited to CMV serostatus. In a later analysis, 15,000 to 20,000 TCR beta sequences were associated with specific HLA alleles at a false discovery rate of 0.05. When HLA alleles, especially DR and DQ, strongly co-occurred, TCR associations were difficult to assign to individual alleles. Compared with the approximately 670-donor mean, donors in an Asian-associated ancestry cluster had fewer N-insertions in productive TCRs, according to a later genetic analysis. Linkage disequilibrium might explain the correlated functional status among segregating V segments, but an unknown experimental factor could not be ruled out. It was suggested by the authors that the approach could potentially be generalized to other disease states and immunological phenotypes.

The method behind the library was the immunoSEQ multiplex PCR assay. A mixture of 60 forward primers for TCR Vbeta segments and 13 reverse primers for TCR Jbeta segments was used in the multiplex PCR. Amplification of the CDR3 region of rearranged TCR beta genes was performed with a multiplex PCR assay on genomic DNA. The Illumina HiSeq System was used to sequence the amplified TCR beta libraries as 87-base-pair reads. The authors processed their data as follows. A later analysis counted about 76 million unique TCR beta chains across the 650 to 800 repertoires, and around 9.9 million of these chains were shared by at least two donors. Raw reads were error-corrected and collapsed into unique sequences by a nearest-neighbor algorithm in which closely related sequences were merged to remove PCR and sequencing errors. Alignment of CDR3 sequences to IMGT reference sequences was used to assign V, D and J gene segments. Each retained sequence needed at least a six-nucleotide match to both a V gene segment and a J gene segment. A rearrangement counted as productive if the CDR3 had no stop codons and remained in frame with V and J, and every other rearrangement counted as non-productive. CDR3 was defined by IMGT convention, running from the second conserved V-encoded cysteine to the conserved J-encoded phenylalanine. In an earlier analysis of roughly 580 of the donors, sequences lacking an unambiguous match to a single V gene segment were excluded. An earlier analysis of approximately 590 of the donors called V segments functional above 56.7% productive rearrangements and segregating when the between-donor standard deviation exceeded 5%. A statistical classification framework was developed to diagnose cytomegalovirus status using the catalog of TCR beta chain sequences. V and J gene assignment, in a later analysis, came from comparing TCR nucleotide sequences with IMGT/GENE-DB human TR gene sequences. A later analysis assigned CDR3 sequences and most-parsimonious VDJ recombination scenarios with the TCRdist pipeline. In a later analysis, each TCR beta chain was defined by its CDR3 amino acid sequence together with its V-gene family, and reads without a unique V-gene family were excluded. A later analysis removed 500 to 650 highly shared, low-generation-probability nucleotide sequences to deal with suspected cross-contamination and a sequencing artifact. In a later analysis, a clonal expansion index was calculated for each public chain from normalized within-repertoire ranks of inferred template counts. In a later analysis, generation probabilities were computed using a VDJ recombination model fitted to out-of-frame rearrangements, and the results were checked against IGoR. In a later analysis, TCR-TCR, TCR-HLA and TCR-CMV co-occurrence was scored with hypergeometric tests, and a repertoire-size bias correction was applied to TCR pairs. In a later analysis, false discovery rates were estimated by permuting HLA or CMV assignments 20 times. In a later analysis, co-occurring TCRs were grouped using DBSCAN, with TCRdist sequence similarity added in when clustering inside HLA-allele-positive subsets. Repertoires with fewer than 30,000 or more than 120,000 public chains, plus five repertoires with anomalous nucleotide sharing, were excluded from co-occurrence clustering. The source is immuneACCESS, and TCRdb retained only in-frame sequences with V and J called. Part of the clones is not carried over; for the studies checked, unresolved V genes explain less than half of this, and the remainder is unexplained. V and J calls and clone size are as listed in that table; D and trimming were resolved from the DNA. Present in this sample are over 150,000 clones, around 68% of which were seen just once. The ten largest make up 2.5% to 3.5% of the sample.

The trim is 4 bases for V and 5 bases for J, with a gap of 14 bases between the germline ends. Based on the germline V gene, the CDR1 and CDR2 sequences are ENHRY and SYGVKD. From the cysteine through the phenylalanine, the CDR3 covers 14 amino acids. Only CDR3 DNA remains: 42 bases, in frame from the first base. In total, around 600 healthy bone marrow donors made up the cohort. At the time of sampling, all cohort members were nominally healthy, though unrecorded immune exposures were likely present. The donor tested CMV seropositive and was one of the 289 seropositive cohort members. A peripheral blood sample was provided by each donor, and peripheral blood mononuclear cells were used for TCR beta sequencing. The Qiagen DNeasy Blood Extraction Kit was used to extract genomic DNA from the blood cell samples. Concerning this clone: The antigen it binds to is not known. One base away there is no much larger clone; base qualities are not given.

The TCR sequence derives from a woman in her forties in good health and CMV-seropositive. This chain joins TRBV10-3 to TRBJ1-2; TRBD1 is perhaps the D gene, given 6 matching bases. Sequencing input: PBMCs. The DNA is TGTGCCATCAGTGTTTTGACAGGTCCTTATGGCTACACCTTC. This translates into CAISVLTGPYGYTF.